This T cell receptor beta chain originates from a study of blood T cell repertoires in COVID-19. The assay was immunoSEQ multiplex PCR, and TCRdb's table has in-frame clones only and misses some. This table holds 150,000 or so clones, about 76% found once. Followed over time, Seattle patients had been enrolled while infection was active. This receptor was obtained from an older woman with COVID-19, enrolled during active disease. The sequenced sample consisted of peripheral blood.

The CDR3 spells CASSYGPDRGFYF. CDR3 DNA: TGTGCCAGCTCGTATGGCCCGGACAGGGGGTTCTATTTT. V gene TRBV6-5 combines with J gene TRBJ2-3; 10 bases agree with TRBD1. CDR1 MNHEY and CDR2 SVGAGI come from the germline V gene. V dropped 8 bases and J dropped 15; count of bases not matched to a gene: 14. The CDR3 runs 13 residues.